Each of the 24 T cell receptor beta chains below was sequenced from the same sample in a study of cytomegalovirus exposure and HLA in healthy donors (dated by TCRdb to about 2017). The method behind the library was the immunoSEQ multiplex PCR assay. For the multiplex PCR, a mixture combining 60 forward primers for TCR Vbeta segments and 13 reverse primers for TCR Jbeta segments was used. TCRdb's version of the immuneACCESS table is confined to in-frame rearrangements and falls short of the full clone set. An unresolved V gene accounts for under half of the shortfall where checked; the remainder is of unknown origin. The sample table records fewer than 250,000 clones; 87% of these occur just once. The ten top clones hold about 1.2% of the sample. Sequenced input: PBMCs. Receptors were obtained from a man aged 25-45 years in good health and CMV-seronegative.

The V call is TRBV6-6, the J call TRBJ1-5; the D is unclear. Trimming removed 6 bases at V and 5 bases at J, with 17 bases between. Per the germline V gene, CDR1 is MNHNY and CDR2 is SVGAGI (reference sequence). This CDR3 comprises 15 residues. The CDR3 DNA reads as TGTGCCAGCAGCCACACCGGGAAGAATTATCAGCCCCAGCATTTT. Translated: CASSHTGKNYQPQHF.

The genes are TRBV7-2 and TRBJ2-3, with TRBD2 identical over 7 bases. The CDR3 is 16 residues long. The V gene end was trimmed by 5 bases and the J gene end by 1 base; junction bases not matched to a gene: 9. Germline V gives CDR1 SGHTA, CDR2 FQGNSA. This chain's CDR3 is CASSPGGRSRTDTQYF. The DNA for the CDR3 is TGTGCCAGCAGCCCGGGGGGTCGATCCCGCACAGATACGCAGTATTTT.

The chain recombines TRBV5-1 with TRBJ2-1, with D possibly being TRBD2 (6 bases). The CDR3 length is 15 residues. Trimming pared 7 bases from V and 0 bases from J, leaving 14 bases between. Germline CDR1 SGHRS, CDR2 YFSETQ. CDR3 in amino acids: CASGHDSGSYNEQFF. The DNA of the CDR3 is TGCGCCAGCGGGCATGATAGCGGCTCCTACAATGAGCAGTTCTTC. Full variable domain (outside the CDR3, taken from reference TRBV5-1 and TRBJ2-1): KAGVTQTPRYLIKTRGQQVTLSCSPISGHRSVSWYQQTPGQGLQFLFEYFSETQRNKGNFPGRFSGRQFSNSRSEMNVSTLELGDSALYLCASGHDSGSYNEQFFGPGTRLTVL.

The rearrangement uses TRBV7-6 and TRBJ2-7, with D possibly matching TRBD2 (6 bases). There are 15 residues in the CDR3. Germline lookup yields CDR1 SGHVS and CDR2 FNYEAQ. Trimming removed 1 base from V and 6 bases from J, with 16 bases in between. This chain's CDR3 is CASSLVGGELGEQYF. The CDR3, as DNA: TGTGCCAGCAGCTTAGTGGGGGGAGAACTAGGCGAGCAGTACTTC.

This rearrangement joins TRBV5-4 to TRBJ1-4, with 9 positions matching TRBD1. CDR1 SGHNT and CDR2 YYREEE come from the germline V gene (reference sequence). Unmatched junction bases numbered 4, after V lost 7 bases and J lost 3 bases. The CDR3 has 14 amino acids. The CDR3 sequence is CASGQGFSNEKLFF. The CDR3 coding sequence is TGTGCCAGCGGACAGGGGTTTTCTAATGAAAAACTGTTTTTT.

The rearrangement uses TRBV28 and TRBJ2-3; possible D gene TRBD2, 7 bases. V lost 2 bases and J 5 bases, leaving 11 bases between the germline ends. This CDR3 is 14 amino acids long. Germline values: CDR1 MDHEN, CDR2 SYDVKM. CDR3 sequence (DNA): TGTGCCAGCAGTTTAGGGGGGGCGCAAGATACGCAGTATTTT. It encodes CASSLGGAQDTQYF.

The rearrangement uses TRBV2 and TRBJ2-2; perhaps TRBD2 as D (6 bases). From germline, CDR1 is SNHLY and CDR2 FYNNEI. V was shortened by 7 bases and J by 3 bases, with 12 bases between the two germline ends. This CDR3 contains 14 residues. The CDR3 is CASKLREDTGELFF. The CDR3 coding sequence is TGTGCCAGCAAATTGAGGGAGGACACCGGGGAGCTGTTTTTT.

This clone was detected only once. The genes are TRBV6-5 and TRBJ2-7, with D possibly TRBD2 on 6 matching bases. Trimming pared 2 bases from V and 3 bases from J, leaving 14 bases between. The CDR3 consists of 15 residues. Germline CDR1 MNHEY, CDR2 SVGAGI. This CDR3 reads CASSYGRSGGYEQYF. The CDR3 nucleotides are TGTGCCAGCAGTTACGGACGGTCCGGGGGCTACGAGCAGTACTTC.

This clone was recorded only once. The chain couples TRBV27 to TRBJ2-7; tentatively, D is TRBD2 (5 bases). The germline V gene encodes CDR1 MNHEY and CDR2 SMNVEV (reference sequence). The V gene lost 5 bases and the J gene lost 2 bases, with 10 bases spanning the gap. CDR3 length: 13 residues. CDR3 sequence (DNA): TGTGCCAGCAGTCCGCCCGGGACCTACGAGCAGTACTTC. Amino acids: CASSPPGTYEQYF.

The V gene is TRBV6-1, the J gene TRBJ2-4; D is perhaps TRBD1 (6 bases). CDR3 size: 15 residues. Trimming pared 3 bases from V and 2 bases from J, leaving 11 bases between. Germline V gene data show CDR1 as MNHNS and CDR2 as SASEGT. The CDR3: CASSELGASKNIQYF. CDR3 coding DNA: TGTGCCAGCAGTGAGTTGGGGGCGTCCAAAAACATTCAGTACTTC.

The chain carries TRBV7-9 and TRBJ2-5, with 8 bases lining up with TRBD1. The last part of the DNA fits TRBJ2-7 better; the J call may be wrong. CDR3 length equals 16 residues. Germline CDR1 is SEHNR and CDR2 is FQNEAQ (reference sequence). The CDR3 spells CASSLDTGGYSYEQYF. Here the CDR3 DNA reads TGTGCCAGCAGCTTAGATACAGGGGGTTACTCCTACGAGCAGTACTTC.

The chain uses TRBV5-1 and TRBJ2-3; possible D gene TRBD2, 5 bases. This CDR3 region has 12 residues. The germline V and J ends were trimmed by 2 bases and 5 bases, with 6 bases remaining between them. Germline V lookup: CDR1 SGHRS, CDR2 YFSETQ. The CDR3 DNA reads as TGCGCCAGCAGCTTCGAGGGAGATACGCAGTATTTT. As protein: CASSFEGDTQYF.

V is TRBV4-1 and J is TRBJ1-1; D uncertain. This CDR3 is built from 15 residues. The germline V and J ends were trimmed by 0 bases and 8 bases, with 16 bases remaining between them. Germline loops: CDR1 MGHRA, CDR2 YSYEKL. CDR3 region: CASSQDPGYYGEAFF. CDR3 coding DNA: TGCGCCAGCAGCCAAGATCCGGGGTACTATGGAGAAGCTTTCTTT.

This sequence joins TRBV28 and TRBJ2-5; 11 bases map to TRBD1. Looked up from germline, CDR1 is MDHEN and CDR2 is SYDVKM. The CDR3 contains 15 residues. J was trimmed by 7 bases and V by 7 bases; bases with no gene match: 11. The CDR3 nucleotides are TGTGCCAGCACCCCTGGACAGGGGGCCGTCGGGACCCAGTACTTC. Amino acids: CASTPGQGAVGTQYF.

V usage is TRBV28 and J usage is TRBJ1-5; a possible D gene is TRBD1 (6 bases). This CDR3 spans 14 amino acids. Germline lookup yields CDR1 MDHEN and CDR2 SYDVKM. V lost 6 bases and J 3 bases, leaving 12 bases between the germline ends. The CDR3 region has the DNA TGTGCCAGCAGCATGGGACATTCCAATCAGCCCCAGCATTTT. Protein product: CASSMGHSNQPQHF.

Here the CDR3 DNA reads TGTGCCAGCAGCTTCCACCTGGACAGAGACAATGAGCAGTTCTTC. Its translation is CASSFHLDRDNEQFF. The genes are TRBV5-4 and TRBJ2-1; D may be TRBD1 (6 bases). Germline CDR1 reads SGHNT; CDR2 reads YYREEE (reference sequence). The CDR3 runs 15 residues. V was trimmed by 2 bases and J by 5 bases, leaving 14 bases between them.

The chain uses TRBV5-1 and TRBJ2-2; D unresolved. CDR1 is SGHRS and CDR2 is YFSETQ in the germline V gene. The CDR3 loop spans 13 amino acids. Trimming removed 0 bases from V and 3 bases from J, with 3 bases in between. DNA for the CDR3: TGCGCCAGCAGCTTGGCCGACACCGGGGAGCTGTTTTTT. It encodes CASSLADTGELFF. Variable domain in full (rest from reference TRBV5-1 and TRBJ2-2): KAGVTQTPRYLIKTRGQQVTLSCSPISGHRSVSWYQQTPGQGLQFLFEYFSETQRNKGNFPGRFSGRQFSNSRSEMNVSTLELGDSALYLCASSLADTGELFFGEGSRLTVL.

The chain is built from TRBV19 and TRBJ1-2; a weak D match, TRBD1 (5 bases). Germline-derived CDR1 and CDR2 are LNHDA and SQIVND (reference sequence). V lost 10 bases and J 0 bases, leaving 15 bases between the germline ends. The CDR3 is 14 residues long. CDR3: CATKPQGTNYGYTF. The CDR3 nucleotides read TGTGCCACAAAACCCCAGGGAACTAACTATGGCTACACCTTC.

V usage is TRBV5-1 and J usage is TRBJ2-7; TRBD2 might be the D (5 bases). Germline loops: CDR1 SGHRS, CDR2 YFSETQ. This CDR3 region has 15 residues. Deletions cut 2 bases from V and 3 bases from J, with 15 bases between. Here the CDR3 reads CASSFRGSSVYEQYF. The CDR3 nucleotides read TGCGCCAGCAGCTTCCGGGGATCATCCGTCTACGAGCAGTACTTC.

CDR3 DNA sequence: TGTGCCAGCAGTTTGAGTCGGGGGGCGGGAAACTATGGCTACACCTTC. Its translation is CASSLSRGAGNYGYTF. J is TRBJ1-2 and V is TRBV28, with a tentative D call TRBD1 (6 bases). The CDR3 loop spans 16 amino acids. Germline loops: CDR1 MDHEN, CDR2 SYDVKM. Trimming pared 3 bases from V and 2 bases from J, leaving 16 bases between.

V is TRBV4-3 and J is TRBJ1-2; TRBD1 aligns across 9 bases. After removal of 0 bases from V and 5 bases from J, the junction contained 4 bases not matched to a gene. The CDR3 loop spans 15 amino acids. Per the germline V gene, CDR1 is LGHNA and CDR2 is YSLEER. The CDR3 here is CASSQDTGGAYGYTF. The CDR3 DNA sequence: TGCGCCAGCAGCCAAGATACAGGGGGCGCGTATGGCTACACCTTC.

The V and J genes are TRBV6-5 and TRBJ1-2, with a possible D match to TRBD1 (6 bases). This CDR3 has 14 residues. The germline CDR1 and CDR2 sequences are MNHEY and SVGAGI. V was trimmed by 6 bases and J by 0 bases, leaving 11 bases between them. CDR3: CASSPDRTNYGYTF. DNA for the CDR3: TGTGCCAGCAGCCCCGACAGGACTAACTATGGCTACACCTTC.

The chain carries TRBV18 and TRBJ2-1; 14 positions match TRBD2. Germline CDR1 is KGHSH and CDR2 is LQKENI. The V gene end was trimmed by 5 bases and the J gene end by 7 bases; junction bases not matched to a gene: 4. The CDR3 is 15 amino acids. CDR3 sequence (DNA): TGTGCCAGCTCAGTAGGACTAGCGGGAGGAAATGAGCAGTTCTTC. This gives the protein CASSVGLAGGNEQFF.

The rearrangement uses TRBV28 and TRBJ2-2; D perhaps matches TRBD2 (5 bases). The CDR3 runs to 14 residues. Per germline, CDR1 MDHEN and CDR2 SYDVKM. Trimming removed 9 bases from V and 3 bases from J, with 14 bases in between. As DNA, the CDR3 is TGTGCCAGTAGAGTCGGGGTGGACACCGGGGAGCTGTTTTTT. Protein product: CASRVGVDTGELFF.